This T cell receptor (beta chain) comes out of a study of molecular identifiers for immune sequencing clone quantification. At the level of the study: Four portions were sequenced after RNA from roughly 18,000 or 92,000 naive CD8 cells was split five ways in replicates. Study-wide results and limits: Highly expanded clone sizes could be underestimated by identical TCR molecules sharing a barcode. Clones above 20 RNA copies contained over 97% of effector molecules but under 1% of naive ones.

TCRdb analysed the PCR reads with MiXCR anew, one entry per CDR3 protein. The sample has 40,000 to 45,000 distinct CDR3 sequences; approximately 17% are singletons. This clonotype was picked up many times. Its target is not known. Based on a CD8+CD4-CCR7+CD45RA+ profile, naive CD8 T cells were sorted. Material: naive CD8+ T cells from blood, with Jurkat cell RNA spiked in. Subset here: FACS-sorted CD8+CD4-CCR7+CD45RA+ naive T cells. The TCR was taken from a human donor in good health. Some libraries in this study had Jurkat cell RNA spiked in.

CDR3 protein: CASSGKHRGDEQYF. The CDR3 bases are TGCGCCAGCAGTGGAAAACACCGAGGCGACGAGCAGTACTTC. The chain recombines TRBV5-1 with TRBJ2-7; D not resolved. Germline loops: CDR1 SGHRS, CDR2 YFSETQ. This CDR3 contains 14 residues. V was shortened by 5 bases and J by 5 bases, with 17 bases between the two germline ends.